The 19 T cell receptor beta chains below were found in one sample sequenced in a study of blood T cell repertoires in COVID-19. Sequencing used immunoSEQ multiplex PCR; TCRdb keeps in-frame clones, though not all of them. The profile shows fewer than 400,000 clones, 87% of them singletons. The sequenced sample consisted of PBMCs or T cells enriched from blood (not recorded which). These receptor sequences come from a woman aged 45-60 years who had recovered from COVID-19.

The chain couples TRBV6-5 to TRBJ2-1; 10 nucleotides line up with TRBD2. CDR3 size: 14 residues. CDR1 is MNHEY, CDR2 SVGAGI, per germline. Trimming at V came to 9 bases and at J to 5 bases, leaving 7 bases not matched to a gene. In DNA, the CDR3 is TGTGCCAGTTTTAGCGGGGGGCTTAACAATGAGCAGTTCTTC. Protein sequence: CASFSGGLNNEQFF.

The chain couples TRBV7-2 to TRBJ1-2; D perhaps matches TRBD1 (5 bases). Germline-derived CDR1 and CDR2 are SGHTA and FQGNSA. This CDR3 is built from 15 residues. V was trimmed by 2 bases and J by 2 bases, leaving 12 bases between them. The CDR3 nucleotides are TGTGCCAGCAGCTTATCTGTCGGGGGAAACTATGGCTACACCTTC. Translation gives CASSLSVGGNYGYTF.

In its sample, this clone was seen a few times. This chain links TRBV18 with TRBJ1-2; D gene uncertain. Germline V lookup: CDR1 KGHSH, CDR2 LQKENI. The length of the CDR3 is 12 residues. V was shortened by 3 bases and J by 8 bases, with 10 bases between the two germline ends. CDR3 loop: CASSPVKEGYTF. The CDR3, as DNA: TGTGCCAGCTCACCGGTGAAGGAGGGCTACACCTTC.

The J gene is TRBJ1-2, the V gene TRBV2; 8 bases align to TRBD1. V was pared by 6 bases and J by 8 bases, with 5 bases of the junction left unmatched. The CDR3 sequence is 12 residues long. Germline V lookup: CDR1 SNHLY, CDR2 FYNNEI. The CDR3 protein is CASREDRVGYTF. The DNA for the CDR3 is TGTGCCAGCAGGGAGGACAGGGTCGGCTACACCTTC.

The chain carries TRBV10-3 and TRBJ2-4; tentatively, D is TRBD1 (6 bases). Trimming stripped 6 bases from V and 11 bases from J, with 20 bases between. There are 14 residues in the CDR3. Germline lookup yields CDR1 ENHRY and CDR2 SYGVKD. The CDR3 DNA sequence: TGTGCCATCAGGGACCGCTTGGACAGTTTGCTTCAGTACTTC. Translation: CAIRDRLDSLLQYF.

V and J are TRBV29-1 and TRBJ2-3; perhaps TRBD1 as D (5 bases). The CDR3 has 14 amino acids. Germline loops: CDR1 SQVTM, CDR2 ANQGSEA. The V end was cut by 4 bases, the J end by 3 bases, with 14 bases between. CDR3 coding DNA: TGCAGCGTTGGGCTCAGGGATAGAACAGATACGCAGTATTTT. This encodes CSVGLRDRTDTQYF.

The chain is built from TRBV2 and TRBJ1-2, with 7 bases aligning to TRBD1. The CDR3 length is 17 residues. V gave up 6 bases and J gave up 3 bases; unmatched junction bases: 16. Looked up from germline, CDR1 is SNHLY and CDR2 is FYNNEI. CDR3 sequence (DNA): TGTGCCAGCAGGCTCCCGCGGGACAGCTGGACCGACTATGGCTACACCTTC. Encoded protein: CASRLPRDSWTDYGYTF. Complete variable domain (other parts from reference TRBV2 and TRBJ1-2): EPEVTQTPSHQVTQMGQEVILRCVPISNHLYFYWYRQILGQKVEFLVSFYNNEISEKSEIFDDQFSVERPDGSNFTLKIRSTKLEDSAMYFCASRLPRDSWTDYGYTFGSGTRLTVV.

The rearrangement joins TRBV2 to TRBJ1-2; tentative D call: TRBD1 (5 bases). The CDR3 has 14 amino acids. The V gene lost 2 bases and the J gene lost 2 bases, with 9 bases spanning the gap. Per germline, CDR1 SNHLY and CDR2 FYNNEI. CDR3 bases: TGTGCCAGCAGTGAACAGGGAAACAACTATGGCTACACCTTC. Its protein product is CASSEQGNNYGYTF.

The rearrangement uses TRBV19 and TRBJ1-5; D perhaps matches TRBD1 (6 bases). The CDR3 spans 14 residues. CDR1 and CDR2 from the germline V gene are LNHDA and SQIVND (reference sequence). V lost 8 bases and J 0 bases, leaving 11 bases between the germline ends. In DNA, the CDR3 is TGTGCCAGTGGCAGGGGTTATAGCAATCAGCCCCAGCATTTT. This encodes CASGRGYSNQPQHF.

V and J are TRBV5-4 and TRBJ2-7; 10 nucleotides line up with TRBD2. After removal of 2 bases from V and 6 bases from J, the junction contained 8 bases not matched to a gene. This CDR3 has 15 residues. Germline assignment: CDR1 SGHNT and CDR2 YYREEE (reference sequence). Here the CDR3 reads CASSFGTSDISEQYF. The CDR3 nucleotides are TGTGCCAGCAGCTTTGGGACTAGCGATATATCCGAGCAGTACTTC.

The genes are TRBV5-1 and TRBJ1-1; TRBD1 is a possible D gene (5 bases). V was clipped by 1 base and J by 3 bases, with 13 bases between them. The germline CDR1 and CDR2 sequences are SGHRS and YFSETQ. The CDR3 runs 15 residues. CDR3 protein: CASSLSGGGDTEAFF. The CDR3 DNA sequence: TGCGCCAGCAGCTTGAGTGGTGGAGGGGACACTGAAGCTTTCTTT.

The V call is TRBV4-3, the J call TRBJ1-2; 8 positions match TRBD1. Germline loops: CDR1 LGHNA, CDR2 YSLEER. With V trimmed by 2 bases and J by 4 bases, 12 bases remained unmatched. The CDR3 contains 17 residues. This CDR3 is CASSQSRTGSKVYGYTF. For the CDR3, the DNA is TGCGCCAGCAGCCAAAGCCGGACAGGGTCAAAGGTCTATGGCTACACCTTC.

This chain connects TRBV19 to TRBJ1-2; 7 nucleotides match TRBD1. Germline assignment: CDR1 LNHDA and CDR2 SQIVND (reference sequence). CDR3 length: 14 residues. The ends lost 6 bases at V and 8 bases at J; junction bases unmatched: 12. This CDR3 is CASRSSETGLGYTF. The CDR3 DNA is TGTGCCAGTAGATCCTCCGAGACAGGGTTGGGCTACACCTTC.

This sequence joins TRBV27 and TRBJ1-4, with D possibly TRBD1 on 5 matching bases. The CDR3 sequence is 14 residues long. V was pared by 6 bases and J by 0 bases, with 8 bases between. The germline V gene encodes CDR1 MNHEY and CDR2 SMNVEV (reference sequence). The CDR3 region is CASRDRPTNEKLFF. The CDR3 region has the DNA TGTGCCAGCAGAGACAGACCAACTAATGAAAAACTGTTTTTT.

This chain uses TRBV28 with TRBJ2-1, with 10 bases matching TRBD2. The CDR3 consists of 21 residues. V shed 2 bases, J shed 0 bases, and the junction held 16 bases outside the gene matches. CDR1 and CDR2 from the germline V gene are MDHEN and SYDVKM. Written as DNA, the CDR3 is TGTGCCAGCAGTTTACGCCACCTTCTGGCTAGCGGGGGTAGCTCCTACAATGAGCAGTTCTTC. Amino acids: CASSLRHLLASGGSSYNEQFF.

The CDR3 reads CASSISGQRVSYNEQFF. DNA for the CDR3: TGTGCCAGTAGTATCTCGGGTCAGCGGGTCTCCTACAATGAGCAGTTCTTC. The genes are TRBV19 and TRBJ2-1, with D tentatively TRBD2 (6 bases). Trimming removed 3 bases from V and 0 bases from J, with 15 bases in between. The CDR3 covers 17 residues. Germline V lookup: CDR1 LNHDA, CDR2 SQIVND (reference sequence). Looking up the rest from reference TRBV19 and TRBJ2-1 gives the full variable domain: DGGITQSPKYLFRKEGQNVTLSCEQNLNHDAMYWYRQDPGQGLRLIYYSQIVNDFQKGDIAEGYSVSREKKESFPLTVTSAQKNPTAFYLCASSISGQRVSYNEQFFGPGTRLTVL.

The rearrangement joins TRBV7-2 to TRBJ1-2; tentative D call: TRBD1 (5 bases). V lost 5 bases and J 2 bases, leaving 12 bases between the germline ends. CDR3 length: 14 residues. Germline V lookup: CDR1 SGHTA, CDR2 FQGNSA. The CDR3 DNA reads TGTGCCAGCAGCCCGCGACGGACAAACTATGGCTACACCTTC. It yields the protein CASSPRRTNYGYTF.

The V call is TRBV28, the J call TRBJ2-5; TRBD1 aligns across 7 bases. From germline, CDR1 is MDHEN and CDR2 SYDVKM. CDR3 length: 14 amino acids. V lost 6 bases and J lost 2; bases outside the gene matches: 6. The CDR3 DNA is TGTGCCAGCAGACCATGGGACAGTCAAGAGACCCAGTACTTC. Amino acids: CASRPWDSQETQYF.

The chain couples TRBV3-1 (or the pseudogene TRBV3-2) to TRBJ1-1; 8 nucleotides match TRBD1. Germline V gene data show CDR1 as LGHDT and CDR2 as YNNKEL (reference sequence). The CDR3 is 15 residues long. Losses at the gene ends were 1 base for V and 4 bases for J; bases not matched to a gene: 5. The CDR3 region has the DNA TGTGCCAGCAGCCAAGGGCCAGGGGGCTTCACTGAAGCTTTCTTT. This codes for CASSQGPGGFTEAFF.